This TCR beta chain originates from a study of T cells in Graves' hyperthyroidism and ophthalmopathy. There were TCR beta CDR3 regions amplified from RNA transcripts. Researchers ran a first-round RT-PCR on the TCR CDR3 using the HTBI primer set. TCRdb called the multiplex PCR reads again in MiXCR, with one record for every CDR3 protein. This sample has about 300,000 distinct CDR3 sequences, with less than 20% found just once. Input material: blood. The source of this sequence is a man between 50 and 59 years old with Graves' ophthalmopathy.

The CDR3 sequence is CASSYLGSANEKLFF. For the CDR3, the DNA is TGTGCCAGCAGTTACTTGGGCTCGGCTAATGAAAAACTGTTTTTT. The chain is built from TRBV6-5 and TRBJ1-4; D uncertain. The ends were cut back, 1 base at V and 3 bases at J, with 9 bases in the middle. CDR1 is MNHEY and CDR2 is SVGAGI in the germline V gene. The CDR3 has 15 residues.